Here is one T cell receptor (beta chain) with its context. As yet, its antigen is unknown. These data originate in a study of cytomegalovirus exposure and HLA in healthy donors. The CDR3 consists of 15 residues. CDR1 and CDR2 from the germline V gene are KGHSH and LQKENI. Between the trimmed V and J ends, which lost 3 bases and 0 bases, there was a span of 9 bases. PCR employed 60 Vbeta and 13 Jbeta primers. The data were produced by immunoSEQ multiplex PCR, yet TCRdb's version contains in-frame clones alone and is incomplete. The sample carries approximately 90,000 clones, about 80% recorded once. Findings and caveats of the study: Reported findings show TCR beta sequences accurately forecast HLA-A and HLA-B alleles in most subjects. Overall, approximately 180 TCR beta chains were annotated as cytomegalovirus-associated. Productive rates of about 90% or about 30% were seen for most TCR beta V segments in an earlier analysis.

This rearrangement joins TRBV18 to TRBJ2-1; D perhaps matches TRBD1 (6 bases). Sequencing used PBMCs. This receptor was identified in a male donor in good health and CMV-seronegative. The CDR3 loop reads CASSPDRNSYNEQFF. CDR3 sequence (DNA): TGTGCCAGCTCACCGGACAGAAACTCCTACAATGAGCAGTTCTTC.